The source of this T cell receptor beta chain is a study of a mutant IDH1 vaccine in newly diagnosed glioma (dated by TCRdb to the early 2020s). In terms of the full investigation: The roughly 30 treated patients were 62.5% male and around 40% female, with a mean age of about 43 years. Prior to enrollment, standard therapy consisting of radiotherapy alone, temozolomide alone, or radiochemotherapy with temozolomide had been administered to patients, with the combination being received by most patients. Six visits were used for peripheral blood collection: V03 (baseline), V05, V07, V10, V12 and V13. For exploratory analyses, longitudinal TCRB deep sequencing was carried out in about two dozen treated patients wherever samples were available.

The CDR3 runs 14 amino acids, cysteine and phenylalanine included. Just the 42-base CDR3 DNA is kept, in frame starting at base 1. V is clipped by 7 bases and J by 0 bases, and the sequence between their germline boundaries is 13 bases long. CDR1 and CDR2 are drawn from the germline V gene: SNHLY, FYNNEI. The intended sense of this specimen's time point label: baseline, week 1 (first vaccination visit). The treatment or condition label on this specimen signifies: pre-vaccination baseline after standard-of-care therapy. Newly diagnosed WHO grade 3 or 4 IDH1-mutant astrocytomas showing loss of nuclear ATRX were present in the donors. The samples were drawn from NOA16, a multicentre, single-arm, open-label phase I trial in Germany that tested a mutant IDH1 peptide vaccine in humans for the first time. Visit V03 blood draws served as the baseline sample for immunogenicity testing. The DNeasy Blood and Tissue Kit was used to extract genomic DNA from EDTA blood for TCRB sequencing.

The full study reports these points: It was noted by the authors that analyses of patient blood samples could not be reproduced owing to sample limitations. PBMC samples for TCRB deep sequencing were selected based on availability. Immune responses induced by the vaccine were seen in approximately 92% of patients across multiple MHC alleles. No apparent relationship was observed between pseudoprogression and alterations in the top peripheral T cell clonotypes detected by TCRB sequencing.

Libraries came from the immunoSEQ multiplex PCR assay. Following the manufacturer's protocol, the hsTCRB Kit was used to amplify rearranged TCR beta chain sequences. TCRB libraries were sequenced on an Illumina MiSeq. Concerning the study's data processing: Demultiplexing, trimming and gene mapping were performed with the kit vendor's proprietary platform. TCRdb's version of the immuneACCESS table is confined to in-frame rearrangements and falls short of the full clone set. An unresolved V gene accounts for under half of the shortfall where checked; the remainder is of unknown origin. That table furnishes V, J and clone size, whereas the DNA furnished D and trimming. The sample contains roughly 70,000 clones, over 70% of them found a single time. Together, the top ten hold under 6% of the sample. This clone was seen a handful of times. What this receptor recognizes is not known. No per-base quality is available; no much larger clone lies one base away.

The chain was built from TRBV2 and TRBJ2-7; no D gene is confidently identified. The sequence came from a woman between 18 and 30 years old with glioma. Some clones in this sample may be carry-over from other donors' samples. The sample here was peripheral blood mononuclear cells (PBMCs), taken from a glioma patient treated with radiotherapy, temozolomide or both. This receptor has the CDR3 CASMRYPGSYEQYF. DNA sequence: TGTGCCAGCATGAGGTACCCCGGCTCCTACGAGCAGTACTTC.